Given below is one T cell receptor (beta chain) in context. Its antigen remains unidentified. These data belong to a study of T cells in localized non-small cell lung cancer. V gave up 6 bases and J gave up 0 bases; unmatched junction bases: 3. The CDR3 length is 14 residues. Per the germline V gene, CDR1 is SNHLY and CDR2 is FYNNEI. General study results and limits: Clonality of T cells reached its maximum in uninvolved adjacent lung, surpassing tumor. Turning up in adjacent lung were a median roughly 50 of the top 100 tumor clones. There was an association of higher blood T cell density with longer overall survival. Analysis by sequencing included only one tumor region, so heterogeneity remains possible.

Clones were read by immunoSEQ multiplex PCR, and TCRdb kept only the in-frame ones, dropping some. Of around 30,000 clones listed, 80% to 95% are singletons. This clonotype originated in a female donor aged 60 or older with stage I lung adenocarcinoma. Sequenced material: peripheral blood, taken before any cancer treatment. V usage is TRBV2 and J usage is TRBJ1-1, with 8 bases fitting TRBD1. The CDR3 DNA reads as TGTGCCAGCAGATGGGACAGGATGAACACTGAAGCTTTCTTT. This gives the protein CASRWDRMNTEAFF.